What follows are 19 T cell receptor beta chains derived from one specimen sequenced in a study of human T cells and chemical hapten exposure. TCRdb processed the RACE reads anew with MiXCR; each CDR3 protein has one entry. The sample lists roughly 38,000 distinct CDR3 sequences; 8% to 10% were seen once. Noted time point: patch test 3, about 24 weeks after DPC sensitization. Stated treatment: therapeutic diphenylcyclopropenone sensitization with weekly scalp DPC. The total RNA was obtained from whole blood that was not fractionated. The sequences come from whole blood, collected in connection with sensitization to the hapten diphenylcyclopropenone (DPC). These TCRs come from a man in his fifties with alopecia areata. Some clones in this sample may be carry-over from other donors' samples.

The rearrangement links TRBV12-3 or TRBV12-4 to TRBJ1-1; D not resolved. This CDR3 contains 14 residues. The V gene lost 6 bases and the J gene lost 2 bases, with 13 bases spanning the gap. The CDR3 DNA reads as TGTGCCAGCAGGTTCGCGGGTGGCAACACTGAAGCTTTCTTT. Its translation: CASRFAGGNTEAFF.

This chain links TRBV7-2 with TRBJ2-1; either TRBD1 or TRBD2 may fit D (5 bases each). The germline V and J ends were trimmed by 5 bases and 6 bases, with 11 bases remaining between them. Per germline, CDR1 SGHTA and CDR2 FQGNSA. The CDR3 is made up of 13 amino acids. For the CDR3, the DNA is TGTGCCAGCAGCCCTGGGACGGTCAATGAGCAGTTCTTC. Encoded protein: CASSPGTVNEQFF. Using reference TRBV7-2 and TRBJ2-1 for the parts outside the CDR3, the full variable domain is GAGVSQSPSNKVTEKGKDVELRCDPISGHTALYWYRQSLGQGLEFLIYFQGNSAPDKSGLPSDRFSAERTGGSVSTLTIQRTQQEDSAVYLCASSPGTVNEQFFGPGTRLTVL.

Ten or more counts support this clonotype. V is TRBV6-2 or TRBV6-3 and J is TRBJ1-1; D might be TRBD1 (5 bases). This CDR3 is built from 12 residues. V shed 6 bases and J shed 6 bases, with 11 bases lying between them. Germline CDR1 is MNHEY and CDR2 is SVGEGT. CDR3 region: CASSQGVAEAFF. CDR3 coding DNA: TGTGCCAGCAGCCAAGGGGTGGCTGAAGCTTTCTTT.

This clonotype showed up just a few times. CDR3 in amino acids: CASTLRVNDGYTF. CDR3 nucleotides: TGTGCCAGCACCCTTCGAGTGAACGATGGCTACACCTTC. The chain uses TRBV28 and TRBJ1-2, with unresolved D. V dropped 7 bases and J dropped 6 bases, with 15 bases sitting between them. The CDR3 has 13 amino acids. The germline CDR1 and CDR2 sequences are MDHEN and SYDVKM.

In its sample, this clonotype was seen a few times. The rearrangement links TRBV7-2 to TRBJ1-1; D call uncertain. The length of the CDR3 is 12 residues. Trimming pared 5 bases from V and 1 base from J, leaving 5 bases between. The V gene's germline CDR1 is SGHTA and CDR2 FQGNSA. The CDR3: CASSQQNTEAFF. The DNA of the CDR3 is TGTGCCAGCAGCCAGCAGAACACTGAAGCTTTCTTT.

This clonotype is medium-sized. The chain couples TRBV20-1 to TRBJ2-5; D perhaps matches TRBD2 (6 bases). The CDR3 has 15 amino acids. Germline values: CDR1 DFQATT, CDR2 SNEGSKA (reference sequence). Trimming removed 1 base at V and 5 bases at J, with 17 bases between. CDR3 coding DNA: TGCAGTGCTAGAGGCTCCAGCGGAGGGCGGGAGACCCAGTACTTC. Amino acid sequence: CSARGSSGGRETQYF.

This clonotype was seen at least ten times. The chain has TRBV19 and TRBJ2-7; weak D call: TRBD2 (6 bases). Per the germline V gene, CDR1 is LNHDA and CDR2 is SQIVND (reference sequence). Trimming stripped 5 bases from V and 5 bases from J, with 19 bases between. This CDR3 has 15 amino acids. The CDR3 DNA reads TGTGCCAGTAGTCCCGGGGCGGGACTTGCCCACGAGCAGTACTTC. Translated: CASSPGAGLAHEQYF.

There are a few counts of this clonotype. The gene calls are TRBV29-1 and TRBJ2-1; 10 bases match TRBD2. The germline V gene encodes CDR1 SQVTM and CDR2 ANQGSEA. J gave up 16 bases and V 2 bases, and 8 bases lay outside the gene matches. The CDR3 is 12 amino acids. CDR3 sequence (DNA): TGCAGCGTTGAATCCAGCGGGAGGGCCAAATTCTTC. Protein sequence: CSVESSGRAKFF.

In its sample, this clonotype was seen many times. This chain joins TRBV29-1 and TRBJ2-1, with a weak D call TRBD1 (7 bases). The CDR3 length is 13 residues. Trimming removed 5 bases from V and 7 bases from J, with 15 bases in between. Germline V gives CDR1 SQVTM, CDR2 ANQGSEA. In DNA, the CDR3 is TGCAGCGTTTCTGCAGGGGGGTGGAATGAGCAGTTCTTC. Encoded protein: CSVSAGGWNEQFF.

This clonotype was picked up many times. Here the CDR3 reads CASSLAGGDQPQHF. In DNA form, the CDR3 reads TGTGCCAGCAGCTTAGCAGGGGGGGATCAGCCCCAGCATTTT. This chain joins TRBV11-2 and TRBJ1-5, with 7 bases lining up with TRBD1. V lost 1 base to trimming and J lost 5 bases; unmatched junction nucleotides: 2. The CDR3 extends over 14 amino acids. Germline V gene sequence: CDR1 SGHAT, CDR2 FQNNGV.

This clonotype was recorded at least ten times. CDR3 DNA: TGCGCCAGCAGCTTGTTCCCCGCAGATACGCAGTATTTT. Encoded protein: CASSLFPADTQYF. The V and J genes are TRBV5-1 and TRBJ2-3, with D hard to call. Trimming shortened V by 1 base and J by 4 bases, and 7 bases separated the two germline ends. This CDR3 has 13 residues. Germline CDR1 reads SGHRS; CDR2 reads YFSETQ.

The chain joins TRBV28 to TRBJ2-3, with 8 bases matching TRBD1. Trimming removed 8 bases from V and 2 bases from J; junction bases left unmatched: 6. CDR3 length: 14 amino acids. Germline V lookup: CDR1 MDHEN, CDR2 SYDVKM. CDR3 loop: CASQGQGYTDTQYF. The CDR3 DNA sequence: TGTGCCAGCCAAGGACAGGGTTACACAGATACGCAGTATTTT.

This chain uses TRBV28 with TRBJ1-2; possibly TRBD1 for D (5 bases). This CDR3 is built from 10 residues. Germline V gene sequence: CDR1 MDHEN, CDR2 SYDVKM. The V and J ends lost 9 bases and 5 bases respectively, with 7 bases between them. The CDR3 sequence is CASSGYGYTF. CDR3 in DNA: TGTGCCAGTTCAGGGTATGGCTACACCTTC.

Points on this clonotype: The DNA is omitted, as the CDR3 cannot be located on it reliably, and the CDR3 follows TCRdb's listing. V is TRBV9 and J is TRBJ2-7; TRBD1 is the table's D call and was not checked against the DNA. The CDR3 is 13 amino acids long, termini counted. CDR1 and CDR2 (germline): SGDLS, YYNGEE. Here the CDR3 reads CASSVASGAPVYF.

This clonotype was seen at least ten times. V is TRBV11-1 and J is TRBJ2-2; 10 positions agree with TRBD2. Trimming removed 3 bases from V and 5 bases from J; junction bases left unmatched: 6. Germline assignment: CDR1 SGHAT and CDR2 FQDESV (reference sequence). This CDR3 is 16 amino acids long. CDR3 sequence (DNA): TGTGCCAGCAGCTTCCTACTAGCGGGGCTGACCGGGGAGCTGTTTTTT. As protein: CASSFLLAGLTGELFF.

This clonotype occurred many times. This chain uses TRBV18 with TRBJ1-1, with TRBD1 as a possible D gene (5 bases). CDR3 length equals 15 residues. Germline loops: CDR1 KGHSH, CDR2 LQKENI. Between the trimmed V and J ends, which lost 2 bases and 9 bases, there was a span of 19 bases. CDR3 residues: CASSPWDDPEAQAFF. CDR3 bases: TGTGCCAGCTCACCATGGGACGACCCCGAAGCCCAAGCTTTCTTT.

This clonotype was picked up many times. The V call is TRBV10-2, the J call TRBJ2-1; 12 bases are shared with TRBD2. CDR1 and CDR2 (germline): WSHSY, SAAADI. This CDR3 has 19 amino acids. Germline trimming cut 3 bases from V and 7 bases from J; bases unmatched to any gene: 16. Written as DNA, the CDR3 is TGCGCCAGCAGTGACCCTATAAACCCTCTAGCGGGAGGGCCAAATGAGCAGTTCTTC. Residues: CASSDPINPLAGGPNEQFF.

This clonotype was seen at least ten times. The chain employs TRBV20-1 and TRBJ2-3; 10 bases align to TRBD1. The CDR3 length is 15 residues. CDR1 and CDR2 from the germline V gene are DFQATT and SNEGSKA (reference sequence). Germline trimming cut 4 bases from V and 4 bases from J; bases unmatched to any gene: 8. CDR3 nucleotides: TGCAGTGCTACCGGGGACAGGGGCTACTCAGATACGCAGTATTTT. Protein sequence: CSATGDRGYSDTQYF.

This clonotype was observed many times. The chain uses TRBV7-8 and TRBJ2-3; 7 positions match TRBD2. This CDR3 is 15 amino acids long. Looked up from germline, CDR1 is SGHVS and CDR2 is FQNEAQ. With V trimmed by 5 bases and J by 2 bases, 7 bases remained unmatched. This chain's CDR3 is CASSTTREATDTQYF. The CDR3 nucleotides are TGTGCCAGCAGCACTACACGGGAGGCCACAGATACGCAGTATTTT.